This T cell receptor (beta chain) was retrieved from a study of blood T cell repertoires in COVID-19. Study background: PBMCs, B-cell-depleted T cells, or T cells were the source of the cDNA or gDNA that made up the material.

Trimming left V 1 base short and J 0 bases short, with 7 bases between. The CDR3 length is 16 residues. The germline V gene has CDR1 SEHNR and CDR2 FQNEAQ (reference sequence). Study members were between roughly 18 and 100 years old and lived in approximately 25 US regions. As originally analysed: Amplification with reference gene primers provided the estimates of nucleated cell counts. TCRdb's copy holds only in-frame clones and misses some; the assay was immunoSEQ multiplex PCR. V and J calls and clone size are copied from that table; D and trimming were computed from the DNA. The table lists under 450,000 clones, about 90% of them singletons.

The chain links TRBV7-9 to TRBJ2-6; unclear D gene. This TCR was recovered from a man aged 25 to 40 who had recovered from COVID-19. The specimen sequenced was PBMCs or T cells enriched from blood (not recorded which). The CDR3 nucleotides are TGTGCCAGCAGCTTAGGAGATTACTCTGGGGCCAACGTCCTGACTTTC. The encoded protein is CASSLGDYSGANVLTF. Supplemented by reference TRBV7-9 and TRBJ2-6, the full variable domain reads DTGVSQNPRHKITKRGQNVTFRCDPISEHNRLYWYRQTLGQGPEFLTYFQNEAQLEKSRLLSDRFSAERPKGSFSTLEIQRTEQGDSAMYLCASSLGDYSGANVLTFGAGSRLTVL.